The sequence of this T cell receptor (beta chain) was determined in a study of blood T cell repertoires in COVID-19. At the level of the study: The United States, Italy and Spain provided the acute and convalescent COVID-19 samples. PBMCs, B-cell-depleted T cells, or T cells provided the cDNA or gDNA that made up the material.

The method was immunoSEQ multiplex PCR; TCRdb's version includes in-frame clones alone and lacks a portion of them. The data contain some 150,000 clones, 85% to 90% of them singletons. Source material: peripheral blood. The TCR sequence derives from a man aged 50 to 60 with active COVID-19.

CDR3 sequence (DNA): TGTGCCAGTAGTACAACCGGGACAGGCAACTATGGCTACACCTTC. Translating it yields CASSTTGTGNYGYTF. The chain uses TRBV19 and TRBJ1-2; 8 nucleotides line up with TRBD1. V was clipped by 4 bases and J by 2 bases; unmatched bases: 6. The germline CDR1 and CDR2 sequences are LNHDA and SQIVND (reference sequence). The CDR3 length is 15 residues. The entire variable domain, with the rest obtained from reference TRBV19 and TRBJ1-2, is as follows: DGGITQSPKYLFRKEGQNVTLSCEQNLNHDAMYWYRQDPGQGLRLIYYSQIVNDFQKGDIAEGYSVSREKKESFPLTVTSAQKNPTAFYLCASSTTGTGNYGYTFGSGTRLTVV.